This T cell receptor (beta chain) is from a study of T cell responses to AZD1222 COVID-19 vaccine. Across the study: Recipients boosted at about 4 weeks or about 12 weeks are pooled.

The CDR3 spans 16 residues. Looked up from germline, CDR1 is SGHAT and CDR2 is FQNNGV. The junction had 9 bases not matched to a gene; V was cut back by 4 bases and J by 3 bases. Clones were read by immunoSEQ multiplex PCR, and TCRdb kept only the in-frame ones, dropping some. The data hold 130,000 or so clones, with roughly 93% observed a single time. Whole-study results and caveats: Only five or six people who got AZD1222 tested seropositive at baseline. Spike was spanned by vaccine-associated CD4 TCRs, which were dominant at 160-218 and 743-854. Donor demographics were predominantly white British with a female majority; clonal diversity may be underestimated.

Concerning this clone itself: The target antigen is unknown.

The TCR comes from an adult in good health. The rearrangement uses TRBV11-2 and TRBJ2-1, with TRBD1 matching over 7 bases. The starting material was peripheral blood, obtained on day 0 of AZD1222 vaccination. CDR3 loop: CASSSLQGQLYNEQFF. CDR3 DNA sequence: TGTGCCAGCAGCTCCCTTCAGGGACAGCTCTACAATGAGCAGTTCTTC.